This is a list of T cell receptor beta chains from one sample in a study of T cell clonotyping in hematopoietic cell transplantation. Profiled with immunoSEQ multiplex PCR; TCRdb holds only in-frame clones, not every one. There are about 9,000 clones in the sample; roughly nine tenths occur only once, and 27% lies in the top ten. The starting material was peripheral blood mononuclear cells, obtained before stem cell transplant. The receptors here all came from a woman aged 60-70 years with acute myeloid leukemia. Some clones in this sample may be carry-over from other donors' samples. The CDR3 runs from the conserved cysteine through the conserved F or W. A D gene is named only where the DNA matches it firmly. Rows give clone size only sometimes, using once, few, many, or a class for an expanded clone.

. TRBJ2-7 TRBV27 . TGTGCCAGCAGTTTATCGGGATACGAGCAGTACTTC CASSLSGYEQYF
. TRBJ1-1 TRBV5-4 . TGTGCCAGCAGCTTGGAGGCGGGGGTGAACACTGAAGCTTTCTTT CASSLEAGVNTEAFF
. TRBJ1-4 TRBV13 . TGTGCCAGCAGCACCCGGACAGAAAATGAAAAACTGTTTTTT CASSTRTENEKLFF
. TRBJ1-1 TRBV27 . TGTGCCAGCAGTTTGGGCGCTGAAGCTTTCTTT CASSLGAEAFF
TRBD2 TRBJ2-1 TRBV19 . TGTGCCAGTACCTTACCGGGGGGAAATGAGCAGTTCTTC CASTLPGGNEQFF
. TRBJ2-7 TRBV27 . TGTGCCAGCAGTTTATCTTTTTACGGGGTATGGGAGCAGTACTTC CASSLSFYGVWEQYF
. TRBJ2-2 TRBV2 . TGTGCCAGCAGTGATGTCGGGGAGCTGTTTTTT CASSDVGELFF
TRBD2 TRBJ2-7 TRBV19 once TGTGCCAGTAGTACCCGCGGACTAGCACTCGAGCAGTACTTC CASSTRGLALEQYF
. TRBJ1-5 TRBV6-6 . TGTGCCAGCAGTAACTTATATCAGCCCCAGCATTTT CASSNLYQPQHF
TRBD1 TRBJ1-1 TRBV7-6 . TGTGCCAGCAGCTTAGAAGGACGGACAGGGGGCCGAGGAGTTGAAGCTTTCTTT CASSLEGRTGGRGVEAFF
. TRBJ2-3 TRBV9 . TGTGCCAGCAGCGTAGAGGGGGGACAGAGCACAGATACGCAGTATTTT CASSVEGGQSTDTQYF
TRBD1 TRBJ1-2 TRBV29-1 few TGCAGCGTGCTCGGACAGGGCGATGGCTACACCTTC CSVLGQGDGYTF
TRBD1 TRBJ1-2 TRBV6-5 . TGTGCCAGCAGTTCAGGTCCGAGGGGGCGTTTGGGTGGCTACACCTTC CASSSGPRGRLGGYTF
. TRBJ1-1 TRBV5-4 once TGTGCCAGCGGAAGGATGAACACTGAAGCTTTCTTT CASGRMNTEAFF
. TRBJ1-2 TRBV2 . TGTGCCAGCAGTGAAGCGTACGGCTACACCTTC CASSEAYGYTF